What follows are 30 T cell receptor beta chains derived from one specimen sequenced in a study of technical replicates of blood from a few donors. The method was immunoSEQ multiplex PCR; TCRdb's version includes in-frame clones alone and lacks a portion of them. Of approximately 82,000 clones listed, 96% are singletons. Sequencing was carried out using T cells isolated from PBMCs. All receptors come from a human donor in good health.

J is TRBJ2-7 and V is TRBV6-6; 12 bases fit TRBD2. Germline lookup yields CDR1 MNHNY and CDR2 SVGAGI (reference sequence). The ends lost 5 bases at V and 5 bases at J; junction bases unmatched: 4. This CDR3 is built from 14 residues. CDR3 nucleotides: TGTGCCAGCAGTCAGACTAGCGGGAGTGACGAGCAGTACTTC. It translates to CASSQTSGSDEQYF.

The chain combines TRBV29-1 with TRBJ1-2; a weak D match, TRBD1 (6 bases). The CDR3 runs to 16 residues. The germline gives CDR1 SQVTM, CDR2 ANQGSEA. Trimming pared 8 bases from V and 4 bases from J, leaving 26 bases between. The CDR3 coding sequence is TGCAGCCTTTACCACCCGGGTAACGGGGGGCTCTATGGCTACACCTTC. It specifies CSLYHPGNGGLYGYTF.

The chain employs TRBV20-1 and TRBJ2-5; D is ambiguous. From germline, CDR1 is DFQATT and CDR2 SNEGSKA (reference sequence). This CDR3 is 11 amino acids long. V lost 6 bases, J lost 4 bases, and 9 bases lay in between. CDR3 protein: CSAGRLETQYF. CDR3 sequence (DNA): TGCAGTGCCGGTAGACTAGAGACCCAGTACTTC.

J is TRBJ2-7 and V is TRBV19; D might be TRBD2 (6 bases). The ends were cut back, 6 bases at V and 0 bases at J, with 15 bases in the middle. CDR1 LNHDA and CDR2 SQIVND come from the germline V gene (reference sequence). The CDR3 totals 15 residues. The CDR3 DNA reads as TGTGCCAGTAGCTGGGGGGACTTAAGCTCCTACGAGCAGTACTTC. Its translation: CASSWGDLSSYEQYF.

This clone was seen only a few times. This chain uses TRBV7-8 with TRBJ1-2; the D is unclear. Trimming shortened V by 10 bases and J by 7 bases, and 10 bases separated the two germline ends. The CDR3 is 10 residues long. Germline V gives CDR1 SGHVS, CDR2 FQNEAQ. The CDR3 spells CATALVGYTF. The DNA for the CDR3 is TGTGCCACCGCACTTGTTGGCTACACCTTC.

This chain connects TRBV19 to TRBJ2-1, with D uncertain. The V gene lost 2 bases and the J gene lost 5 bases, with 4 bases spanning the gap. The CDR3 loop spans 12 amino acids. Germline V gene lookup returns CDR1 LNHDA and CDR2 SQIVND (reference sequence). The CDR3 DNA is TGTGCCAGTAGTATACCAAACAATGAGCAGTTCTTC. This translates into CASSIPNNEQFF. Supplemented by reference TRBV19 and TRBJ2-1, the full variable domain reads DGGITQSPKYLFRKEGQNVTLSCEQNLNHDAMYWYRQDPGQGLRLIYYSQIVNDFQKGDIAEGYSVSREKKESFPLTVTSAQKNPTAFYLCASSIPNNEQFFGPGTRLTVL.

V and J are TRBV6-5 and TRBJ1-1, with 9 bases fitting TRBD1. Germline CDR1 and CDR2: MNHEY and SVGAGI. Unmatched junction bases numbered 4, after V lost 5 bases and J lost 0 bases. The CDR3 totals 15 residues. The CDR3 is CASSPGTGLNTEAFF. As DNA, the CDR3 is TGTGCCAGCAGTCCCGGGACAGGGTTGAACACTGAAGCTTTCTTT.

This clone was seen just once. The chain combines TRBV29-1 with TRBJ2-7, with D hard to call. Trimming cost V 7 bases and J 3 bases, with 13 bases left between them. This CDR3 has 12 amino acids. CDR1 and CDR2 from the germline V gene are SQVTM and ANQGSEA. CDR3 in DNA: TGCAGCGCTAGAGTCTTAGGCTACGAGCAGTACTTC. This codes for CSARVLGYEQYF.

The J gene is TRBJ1-5, the V gene TRBV19; TRBD1 is a possible D gene (6 bases). The CDR3 length is 15 residues. The V gene lost 4 bases and the J gene lost 1 base, with 11 bases spanning the gap. Germline assignment: CDR1 LNHDA and CDR2 SQIVND (reference sequence). The CDR3 here is CASSTQGESNQPQHF. The CDR3 DNA is TGTGCCAGTAGTACACAGGGAGAAAGCAATCAGCCCCAGCATTTT. The entire variable domain, with the rest obtained from reference TRBV19 and TRBJ1-5, is as follows: DGGITQSPKYLFRKEGQNVTLSCEQNLNHDAMYWYRQDPGQGLRLIYYSQIVNDFQKGDIAEGYSVSREKKESFPLTVTSAQKNPTAFYLCASSTQGESNQPQHFGDGTRLSIL.

This chain joins TRBV5-4 and TRBJ2-7; weak D call: TRBD1 (6 bases). The CDR3 length is 14 residues. The germline V gene has CDR1 SGHNT and CDR2 YYREEE (reference sequence). V was cut by 4 bases and J by 6 bases, with 17 bases left in between. The CDR3 coding sequence is TGTGCCAGCAGCGCTTCTACAGGGTTCGGCGAGCAGTACTTC. It encodes CASSASTGFGEQYF.

The chain recombines TRBV25-1 with TRBJ2-1; possibly TRBD2 for D (5 bases). The CDR3 is 15 residues long. The V end was cut by 4 bases, the J end by 5 bases, with 15 bases between. Germline V gene sequence: CDR1 MGHDK, CDR2 SYGVNS. In nucleotides, the CDR3 is TGTGCCAGCAGTGTTCTAAGCGGCAACCACAATGAGCAGTTCTTC. It codes for CASSVLSGNHNEQFF.

This chain uses TRBV11-3 with TRBJ2-3; 9 nucleotides match TRBD1. Trimming took 4 bases from V and 0 from J; bases not matched to a gene: 8. CDR1 and CDR2 (germline): SGHNT, YENEEA. The CDR3 extends over 17 amino acids. In DNA form, the CDR3 reads TGTGCCAGCAGCTGGGGGGACAGGGCGAGGAGCACAGATACGCAGTATTTT. This encodes CASSWGDRARSTDTQYF.

The rearrangement uses TRBV4-3 and TRBJ2-7, with TRBD1 as a possible D gene (5 bases). V lost 0 bases and J 6 bases, leaving 12 bases between the germline ends. The CDR3 runs to 14 residues. Germline lookup yields CDR1 LGHNA and CDR2 YSLEER. In DNA, the CDR3 is TGCGCCAGCAGCCAAGATGGGGCGAAGCGCGAGCAGTACTTC. Residues: CASSQDGAKREQYF.

The rearrangement links TRBV6-5 to TRBJ1-4; 8 bases agree with TRBD1. The CDR3 sequence is 15 residues long. The germline V gene encodes CDR1 MNHEY and CDR2 SVGAGI. The V and J ends lost 6 bases and 8 bases, in that order; junction bases with no gene match: 11. The CDR3 here is CASRTLTGVNEKLFF. The CDR3 DNA follows: TGTGCCAGCAGAACCTTGACAGGGGTAAACGAAAAACTGTTTTTT.

V gene TRBV6-5 combines with J gene TRBJ2-7; 8 bases align to TRBD1. Germline V lookup: CDR1 MNHEY, CDR2 SVGAGI. Losses at the gene ends were 5 bases for V and 2 bases for J; bases not matched to a gene: 5. The CDR3 runs to 14 residues. For the CDR3, the DNA is TGTGCCAGCAGTGCCGGGACAGGCCCCTACGAGCAGTACTTC. Its protein is CASSAGTGPYEQYF.

The V and J genes are TRBV9 and TRBJ2-3, with D perhaps TRBD1 (5 bases). The V and J ends lost 1 base and 0 bases respectively, with 9 bases between them. Looked up from germline, CDR1 is SGDLS and CDR2 is YYNGEE. CDR3 size: 15 residues. The CDR3 coding sequence is TGTGCCAGCAGCGTACGCCCAGGGAGCACAGATACGCAGTATTTT. It translates to CASSVRPGSTDTQYF.

This chain connects TRBV29-1 to TRBJ1-1; 7 nucleotides align to TRBD1. Germline V gene lookup returns CDR1 SQVTM and CDR2 ANQGSEA. CDR3 length: 11 residues. The trim removed 2 bases at V and 9 bases at J, leaving 3 bases unmatched. This CDR3 is CSVEQGGKAFF. The CDR3 nucleotides read TGCAGCGTTGAACAGGGGGGTAAAGCTTTCTTT.

The chain combines TRBV6-5 with TRBJ2-7; 7 bases fit TRBD2. V was pared by 3 bases and J by 6 bases, with 8 bases of the junction left unmatched. CDR3 length: 14 residues. CDR1 MNHEY and CDR2 SVGAGI come from the germline V gene. CDR3 sequence reads: CASSYRIAGREQYF. The CDR3 coding sequence is TGTGCCAGCAGTTATCGGATAGCGGGTCGCGAGCAGTACTTC.

The DNA for the CDR3 is TGTGCCAGCAGCGTAGATGGCGGGAGTATTGATGAGCAGTTCTTC. This translates into CASSVDGGSIDEQFF. The rearrangement uses TRBV9 and TRBJ2-1, with 7 nucleotides matching TRBD2. J was trimmed by 8 bases and V by 0 bases; bases with no gene match: 8. CDR1 SGDLS and CDR2 YYNGEE come from the germline V gene. This CDR3 is 15 amino acids long.

The chain couples TRBV4-1 to TRBJ2-2; 9 nucleotides match TRBD2. Trimming removed 4 bases from V and 8 bases from J; junction bases left unmatched: 11. This CDR3 region has 16 residues. Germline V gives CDR1 MGHRA, CDR2 YSYEKL. The CDR3 DNA sequence: TGCGCCAGCAGCCCAACAGCGGGAGGTCGGGTAGGGGAGCTGTTTTTT. It is translated as CASSPTAGGRVGELFF.

The chain carries TRBV6-1 and TRBJ1-1; TRBD1 matches at 7 bases. V lost 4 bases and J lost 3; bases outside the gene matches: 5. Germline assignment: CDR1 MNHNS and CDR2 SASEGT. The CDR3 has 14 residues. CDR3 nucleotide sequence: TGTGCCAGCAGTGCAAGTGACAGGGACACTGAAGCTTTCTTT. It translates to CASSASDRDTEAFF.

This chain uses TRBV6-6 with TRBJ2-7, with 7 bases aligning to TRBD2. With 4 bases clipped from V and 6 bases from J, the junction kept 6 bases outside the gene matches. CDR1 and CDR2 from the germline V gene are MNHNY and SVGAGI (reference sequence). The CDR3 extends over 13 amino acids. This chain's CDR3 is CASSSGLVGEQYF. In nucleotides, the CDR3 is TGTGCCAGCAGTTCTGGACTAGTCGGCGAGCAGTACTTC.

The rearrangement uses TRBV28 and TRBJ2-7; the D gene is possibly TRBD1 (6 bases). Deletions cut 4 bases from V and 1 base from J, with 20 bases between. This CDR3 contains 17 residues. Germline loops: CDR1 MDHEN, CDR2 SYDVKM. The CDR3 DNA reads as TGTGCCAGCAGTTCCCTTTCAACAGGGCTACATTCCTACGAGCAGTACTTC. It yields the protein CASSSLSTGLHSYEQYF.

This clone was recorded only once. The chain has TRBV9 and TRBJ1-1; 8 bases match TRBD1. Per the germline V gene, CDR1 is SGDLS and CDR2 is YYNGEE. This CDR3 comprises 14 residues. The junction had 7 bases not matched to a gene; V was cut back by 4 bases and J by 5 bases. For the CDR3, the DNA is TGTGCCAGCAGCTCAGGACAGGGAAGGACTGAAGCTTTCTTT. The encoded protein is CASSSGQGRTEAFF.

V is TRBV5-6 and J is TRBJ2-7; 7 nucleotides agree with TRBD2. CDR1 SGHDT and CDR2 YYEEEE come from the germline V gene. V lost 0 bases and J lost 6; bases outside the gene matches: 6. The CDR3 length is 14 residues. The CDR3 spells CASSLAREILEQYF. The CDR3 region has the DNA TGTGCCAGCAGCTTGGCGCGGGAGATTCTCGAGCAGTACTTC.

The chain has TRBV5-4 and TRBJ2-7; tentative D call: TRBD2 (5 bases). The CDR3 is 13 amino acids. Germline V lookup: CDR1 SGHNT, CDR2 YYREEE (reference sequence). V lost 0 bases to trimming and J lost 5 bases, with 9 bases between them. The CDR3 protein is CASSLATGNEQYF. CDR3 DNA sequence: TGTGCCAGCAGCTTGGCGACGGGGAACGAGCAGTACTTC.

This clone showed up just once. The chain employs TRBV11-3 and TRBJ2-1; 8 nucleotides align to TRBD2. The CDR3 extends over 16 amino acids. Per the germline V gene, CDR1 is SGHNT and CDR2 is YENEEA. The trim removed 3 bases at V and 9 bases at J, leaving 13 bases unmatched. As DNA, the CDR3 is TGTGCCAGCAGCTTCAGCGGGACTAGAGGTTGGGGTGAGCAGTTCTTC. Translated, it gives CASSFSGTRGWGEQFF.

The V and J genes are TRBV27 and TRBJ2-7; D might be TRBD1 (5 bases). Germline V lookup: CDR1 MNHEY, CDR2 SMNVEV (reference sequence). V was trimmed by 6 bases and J by 2 bases, leaving 11 bases between them. The CDR3 has 13 amino acids. CDR3 region: CASRGKGAYEQYF. The CDR3 bases are TGTGCCAGCAGAGGAAAAGGGGCCTACGAGCAGTACTTC.

The J gene is TRBJ2-1, the V gene TRBV6-5; TRBD2 agrees at 12 bases. This CDR3 comprises 14 residues. In germline, CDR1 is MNHEY, CDR2 SVGAGI. The junction had 4 bases not matched to a gene; V was cut back by 6 bases and J by 7 bases. The DNA of the CDR3 is TGTGCCAGCAGCCGACTAGCGGGAGTAAATGAGCAGTTCTTC. Amino acids: CASSRLAGVNEQFF.

CDR3 loop: CAWSVPSAGGTNTEAFF. CDR3 in DNA: TGTGCCTGGAGTGTCCCCTCGGCAGGGGGTACGAACACTGAAGCTTTCTTT. The chain links TRBV30 to TRBJ1-1, with 7 bases identical to TRBD1. Per germline, CDR1 GTSNPN and CDR2 SVGIG (reference sequence). The CDR3 is 17 amino acids. The V segment lost 0 bases and the J segment 1 base; nucleotides outside the gene matches: 11.